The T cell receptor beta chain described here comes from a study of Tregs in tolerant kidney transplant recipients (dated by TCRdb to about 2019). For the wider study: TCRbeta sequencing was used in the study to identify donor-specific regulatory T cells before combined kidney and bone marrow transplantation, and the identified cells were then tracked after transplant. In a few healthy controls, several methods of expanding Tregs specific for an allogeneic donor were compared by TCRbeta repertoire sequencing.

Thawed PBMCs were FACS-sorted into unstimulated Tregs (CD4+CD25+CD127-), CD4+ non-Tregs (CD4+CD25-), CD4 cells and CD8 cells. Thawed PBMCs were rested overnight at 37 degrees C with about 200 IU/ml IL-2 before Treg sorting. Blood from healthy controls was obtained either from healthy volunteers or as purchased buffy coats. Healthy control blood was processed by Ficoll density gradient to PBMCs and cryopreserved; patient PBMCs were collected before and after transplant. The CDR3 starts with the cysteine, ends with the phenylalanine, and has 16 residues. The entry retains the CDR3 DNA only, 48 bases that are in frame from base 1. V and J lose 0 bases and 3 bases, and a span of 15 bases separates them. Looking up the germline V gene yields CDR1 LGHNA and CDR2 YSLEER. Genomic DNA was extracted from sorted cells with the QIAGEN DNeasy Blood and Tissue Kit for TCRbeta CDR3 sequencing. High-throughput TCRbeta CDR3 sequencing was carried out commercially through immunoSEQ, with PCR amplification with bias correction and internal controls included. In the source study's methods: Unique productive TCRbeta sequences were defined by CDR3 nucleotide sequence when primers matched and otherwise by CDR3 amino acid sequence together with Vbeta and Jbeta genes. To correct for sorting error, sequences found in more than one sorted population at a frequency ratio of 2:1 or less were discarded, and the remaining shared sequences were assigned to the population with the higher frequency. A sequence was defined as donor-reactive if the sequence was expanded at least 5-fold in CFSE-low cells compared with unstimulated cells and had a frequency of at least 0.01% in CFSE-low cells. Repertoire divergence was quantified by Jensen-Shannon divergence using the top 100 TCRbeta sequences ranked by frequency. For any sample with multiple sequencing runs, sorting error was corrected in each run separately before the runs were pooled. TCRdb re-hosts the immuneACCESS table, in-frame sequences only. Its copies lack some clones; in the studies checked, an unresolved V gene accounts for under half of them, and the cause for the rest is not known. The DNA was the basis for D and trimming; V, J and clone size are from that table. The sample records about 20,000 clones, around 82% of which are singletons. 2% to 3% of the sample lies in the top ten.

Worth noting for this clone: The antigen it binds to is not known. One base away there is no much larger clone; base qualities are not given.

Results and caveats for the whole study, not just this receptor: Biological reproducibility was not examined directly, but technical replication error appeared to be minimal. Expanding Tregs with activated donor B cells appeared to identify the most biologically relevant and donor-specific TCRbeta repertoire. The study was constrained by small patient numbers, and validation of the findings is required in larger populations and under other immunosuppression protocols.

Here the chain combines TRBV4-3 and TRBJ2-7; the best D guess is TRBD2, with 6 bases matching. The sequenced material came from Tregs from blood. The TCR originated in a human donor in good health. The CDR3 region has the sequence CASSQEVGSYDYEQYF. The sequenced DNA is TGCGCCAGCAGCCAAGAAGTCGGGAGTTACGACTACGAGCAGTACTTC.